These 13 T cell receptor beta chains share one sample of origin, sequenced in a study of long-term antiretroviral therapy in people with HIV (dated by TCRdb to 2021 to 2024). The immunoSEQ hsTCRB v3.0 assay was used at survey level resolution to sequence the TRB variable region. Sourced from immuneACCESS, this table was stored by TCRdb with only in-frame sequences that have V and J called. A share of the clones is absent; for the studies checked, an unresolved V gene accounts for under half, and the remainder has no known explanation. The sample table lists about 21,000 clones, roughly four fifths of them with a count of one. The top ten hold around 7% of the sample. Sequenced material: unsorted PBMCs, taken 2.2 years after starting antiretroviral therapy. These receptors originate from a man aged 45-60 years with HIV.

The chain has TRBV7-9 and TRBJ2-4, with 10 bases lining up with TRBD2. This CDR3 contains 15 residues. The J segment lost 7 bases and the V segment lost 5 bases, leaving 8 bases of the junction unmatched. Germline lookup yields CDR1 SEHNR and CDR2 FQNEAQ (reference sequence). The CDR3 loop reads CASSPLAGESNIQYF. The CDR3, as DNA: TGTGCCAGCAGCCCCCTAGCGGGAGAGTCGAACATTCAGTACTTC.

V and J are TRBV2 and TRBJ1-5; no reliable D call. V gave up 7 bases and J gave up 0 bases, with 10 bases separating them. This CDR3 region has 14 residues. The germline V gene has CDR1 SNHLY and CDR2 FYNNEI. DNA of the CDR3: TGTGCCAGCAATTCAGGAGGTAGCAATCAGCCCCAGCATTTT. Translation gives CASNSGGSNQPQHF.

The V call is TRBV7-2, the J call TRBJ1-3; D gene uncertain. CDR1 SGHTA and CDR2 FQGNSA come from the germline V gene. With 6 bases removed from V and 0 bases from J, the gap between germline ends came to 9 bases. This CDR3 is built from 14 residues. The CDR3 sequence: CASRGYFSGNTIYF. CDR3 sequence (DNA): TGTGCCAGCAGGGGATACTTCTCTGGAAACACCATATATTTT.

The chain links TRBV6-4 to TRBJ2-1; D gene unclear. The CDR3 consists of 18 residues. Trimming removed 0 bases at V and 3 bases at J, with 18 bases between. CDR1 MRHNA and CDR2 SNTAGT come from the germline V gene. Written as DNA, the CDR3 is TGTGCCAGCAGTGACTCAAACACAAAACTCATAAGCTACAATGAGCAGTTCTTC. This sequence encodes CASSDSNTKLISYNEQFF.

The rearrangement links TRBV4-3 to TRBJ2-2; 10 positions agree with TRBD2. Unmatched junction bases numbered 8, after V lost 1 base and J lost 3 bases. This CDR3 has 18 residues. From germline, CDR1 is LGHNA and CDR2 YSLEER. This CDR3 is CASSQASGGARDTGELFF. CDR3 DNA: TGCGCCAGCAGCCAAGCAAGCGGGGGGGCCCGGGACACCGGGGAGCTGTTTTTT.

The chain joins TRBV25-1 to TRBJ1-2; possible D gene TRBD1, 5 bases. V was clipped by 4 bases and J by 3 bases, with 9 bases between them. The CDR3 is made up of 13 amino acids. Per the germline V gene, CDR1 is MGHDK and CDR2 is SYGVNS. The DNA of the CDR3 is TGTGCCAGCAGTGGGGGGGTGTACTATGGCTACACCTTC. This sequence encodes CASSGGVYYGYTF.

The chain employs TRBV4-2 and TRBJ2-2; D is unresolved. Germline CDR1 and CDR2: LGHNA and YNFKEQ. The CDR3 runs 16 residues. The germline V and J ends were trimmed by 2 bases and 2 bases, with 12 bases remaining between them. The CDR3 protein is CASSQSARVNTGELFF. The CDR3 DNA follows: TGTGCCAGCAGCCAATCCGCGCGAGTAAACACCGGGGAGCTGTTTTTT.

The V gene is TRBV6-5, the J gene TRBJ2-7; TRBD1 matches 11 bases. This CDR3 is 14 amino acids long. CDR1 is MNHEY and CDR2 is SVGAGI in the germline V gene. Trimming cost V 6 bases and J 3 bases; bases outside gene matches: 4. CDR3: CASRSGTGGYEQYF. Here the CDR3 DNA reads TGTGCCAGCAGATCCGGGACAGGGGGCTACGAGCAGTACTTC.

The V call is TRBV9, the J call TRBJ2-2; 10 bases fit TRBD2. The V segment lost 5 bases and the J segment 4 bases; nucleotides outside the gene matches: 8. Germline V gene data show CDR1 as SGDLS and CDR2 as YYNGEE. The CDR3 has 16 residues. This chain's CDR3 is CASSPGLADATGELFF. The CDR3 DNA reads as TGTGCCAGCAGTCCCGGACTAGCGGACGCCACCGGGGAGCTGTTTTTT.

This clone appeared once. J is TRBJ1-4 and V is TRBV4-3; no clear D. The germline V and J ends were trimmed by 1 base and 11 bases, with 5 bases remaining between them. The V gene's germline CDR1 is LGHNA and CDR2 YSLEER. This CDR3 spans 11 amino acids. Here the CDR3 reads CASSQAGKLFF. The CDR3 DNA follows: TGCGCCAGCAGCCAAGCCGGGAAACTGTTTTTT.

The chain is built from TRBV5-8 and TRBJ1-2; no firm D call. Germline values: CDR1 SGHTS, CDR2 YDEGEE. The germline V and J ends were trimmed by 5 bases and 8 bases, with 13 bases remaining between them. The CDR3 has 12 residues. The CDR3, as DNA: TGTGCCAGCAGTCTGCAGACCGCGGGCTACACCTTC. Translated, it gives CASSLQTAGYTF.

The chain couples TRBV27 to TRBJ1-5; TRBD1 matches at 7 bases. V trimming: 5 bases; J trimming: 2 bases; junction bases outside the gene matches: 12. CDR3 length: 17 residues. Germline CDR1 is MNHEY and CDR2 is SMNVEV (reference sequence). The CDR3 nucleotides are TGTGCCAGCAGTCCCCCCCCGACAGGGTATGGCAATCAGCCCCAGCATTTT. Protein sequence: CASSPPPTGYGNQPQHF.

The rearrangement uses TRBV28 and TRBJ1-5, with D possibly TRBD1 on 5 matching bases. This CDR3 has 13 residues. Per germline, CDR1 MDHEN and CDR2 SYDVKM. The V end lost 6 bases, the J end lost 5 bases, and 11 bases lay between the germline ends. The CDR3 DNA follows: TGTGCCAGCAGGCCGGAGGGACATCAGCCCCAGCATTTT. The encoded protein is CASRPEGHQPQHF. The variable domain in full, with the rest retrieved from reference TRBV28 and TRBJ1-5, is DVKVTQSSRYLVKRTGEKVFLECVQDMDHENMFWYRQDPGLGLRLIYFSYDVKMKEKGDIPEGYSVSREKKERFSLILESASTNQTSMYLCASRPEGHQPQHFGDGTRLSIL.